This T cell receptor (beta chain) was retrieved from a study of control samples from healthy donors and cancer patients. Produced via immunoSEQ multiplex PCR; TCRdb's table is partial and in-frame only. The profile covers approximately 70,000 clones, with approximately 90% appearing a single time and roughly 6% taken by the ten largest. The J segment lost 1 base and the V segment lost 5 bases, leaving 5 bases of the junction unmatched. In germline, CDR1 is SGHRS, CDR2 YFSETQ. This CDR3 contains 16 residues. The V call is TRBV5-1, the J call TRBJ2-2; 10 bases line up with TRBD1. What was sequenced was PBMCs. The sequence was collected from a man aged 55 to 70 with colorectal cancer. The CDR3 DNA sequence: TGCGCCAGCAGTCGGGGACAGGGGAAGAACACCGGGGAGCTGTTTTTT. The encoded protein is CASSRGQGKNTGELFF. Full variable domain (rest looked up from reference TRBV5-1 and TRBJ2-2): KAGVTQTPRYLIKTRGQQVTLSCSPISGHRSVSWYQQTPGQGLQFLFEYFSETQRNKGNFPGRFSGRQFSNSRSEMNVSTLELGDSALYLCASSRGQGKNTGELFFGEGSRLTVL.